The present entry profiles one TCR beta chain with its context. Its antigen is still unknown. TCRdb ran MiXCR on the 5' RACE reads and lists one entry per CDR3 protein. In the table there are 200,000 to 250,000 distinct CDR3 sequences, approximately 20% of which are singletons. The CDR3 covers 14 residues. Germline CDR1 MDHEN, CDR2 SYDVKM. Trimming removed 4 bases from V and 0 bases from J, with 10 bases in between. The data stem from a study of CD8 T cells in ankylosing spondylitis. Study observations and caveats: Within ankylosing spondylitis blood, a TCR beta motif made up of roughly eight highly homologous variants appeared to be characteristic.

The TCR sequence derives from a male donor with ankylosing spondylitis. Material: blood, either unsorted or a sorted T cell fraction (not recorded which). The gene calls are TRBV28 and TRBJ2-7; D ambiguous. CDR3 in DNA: TGTGCCAGCAGTTCGGACGTTAGCTCCTACGAGCAGTACTTC. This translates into CASSSDVSSYEQYF.